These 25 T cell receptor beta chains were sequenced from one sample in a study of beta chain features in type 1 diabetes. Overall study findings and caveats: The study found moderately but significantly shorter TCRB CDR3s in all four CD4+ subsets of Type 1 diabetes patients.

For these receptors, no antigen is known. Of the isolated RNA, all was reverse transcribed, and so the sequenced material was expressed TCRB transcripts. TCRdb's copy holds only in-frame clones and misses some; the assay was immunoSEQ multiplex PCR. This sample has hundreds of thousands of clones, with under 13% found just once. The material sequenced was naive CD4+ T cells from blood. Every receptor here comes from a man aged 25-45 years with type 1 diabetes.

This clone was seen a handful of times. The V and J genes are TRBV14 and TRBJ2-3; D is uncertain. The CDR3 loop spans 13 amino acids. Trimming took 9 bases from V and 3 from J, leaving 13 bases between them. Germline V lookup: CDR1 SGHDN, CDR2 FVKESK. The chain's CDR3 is CASRVTRTDTQYF. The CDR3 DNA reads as TGTGCCAGTCGGGTCACTCGGACAGATACGCAGTATTTT.

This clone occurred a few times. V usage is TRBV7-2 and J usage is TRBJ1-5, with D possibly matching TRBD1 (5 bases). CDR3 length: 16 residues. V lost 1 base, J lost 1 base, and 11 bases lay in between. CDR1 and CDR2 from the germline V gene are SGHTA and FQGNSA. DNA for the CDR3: TGTGCCAGCAGCTTAGAAGGGGTCGTGAGCAATCAGCCCCAGCATTTT. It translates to CASSLEGVVSNQPQHF.

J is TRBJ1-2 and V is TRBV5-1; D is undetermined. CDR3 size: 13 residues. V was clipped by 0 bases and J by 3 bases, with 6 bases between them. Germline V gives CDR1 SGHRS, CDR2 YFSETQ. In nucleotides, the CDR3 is TGCGCCAGCAGCTTGGACAGATACTATGGCTACACCTTC. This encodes CASSLDRYYGYTF.

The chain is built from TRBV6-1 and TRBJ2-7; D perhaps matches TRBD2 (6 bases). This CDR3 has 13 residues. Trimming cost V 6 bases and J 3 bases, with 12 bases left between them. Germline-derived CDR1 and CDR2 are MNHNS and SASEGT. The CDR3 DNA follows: TGTGCCAGCAGGGAAACAGCGGGCTACGAGCAGTACTTC. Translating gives CASRETAGYEQYF.

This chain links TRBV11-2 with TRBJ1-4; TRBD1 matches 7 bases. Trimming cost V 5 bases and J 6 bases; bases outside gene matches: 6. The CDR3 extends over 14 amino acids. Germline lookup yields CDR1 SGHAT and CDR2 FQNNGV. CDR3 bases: TGTGCCAGCAGCCGGGACAGAGCACATGAAAAACTGTTTTTT. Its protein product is CASSRDRAHEKLFF. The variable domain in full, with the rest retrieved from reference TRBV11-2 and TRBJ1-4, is EAGVAQSPRYKIIEKRQSVAFWCNPISGHATLYWYQQILGQGPKLLIQFQNNGVVDDSQLPKDRFSAERLKGVDSTLKIQPAKLEDSAVYLCASSRDRAHEKLFFGSGTQLSVL.

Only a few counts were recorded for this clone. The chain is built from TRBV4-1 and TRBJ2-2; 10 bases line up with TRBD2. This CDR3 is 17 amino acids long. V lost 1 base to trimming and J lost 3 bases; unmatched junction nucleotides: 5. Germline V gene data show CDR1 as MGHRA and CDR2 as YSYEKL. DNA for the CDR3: TGCGCCAGCAGCCAAGCCCCCGGACTAGCGGACACCGGGGAGCTGTTTTTT. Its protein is CASSQAPGLADTGELFF.

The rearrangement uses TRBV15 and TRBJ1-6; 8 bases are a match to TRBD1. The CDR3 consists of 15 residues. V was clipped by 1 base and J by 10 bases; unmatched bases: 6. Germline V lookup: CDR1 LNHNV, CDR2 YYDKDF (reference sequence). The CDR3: CATSRGDRGTSPLHF. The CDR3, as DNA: TGTGCCACCAGCAGAGGTGACAGGGGCACCTCACCCCTCCACTTT.

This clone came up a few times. The CDR3 is CASSPDRGLGYEQFF. DNA of the CDR3: TGTGCCAGCAGCCCGGACAGGGGGCTTGGTTATGAGCAGTTCTTC. V gene TRBV7-8 combines with J gene TRBJ2-1; 11 nucleotides line up with TRBD1. The CDR3 is made up of 15 amino acids. Germline CDR1 reads SGHVS; CDR2 reads FQNEAQ. Germline trimming cut 5 bases from V and 8 bases from J; bases unmatched to any gene: 8.

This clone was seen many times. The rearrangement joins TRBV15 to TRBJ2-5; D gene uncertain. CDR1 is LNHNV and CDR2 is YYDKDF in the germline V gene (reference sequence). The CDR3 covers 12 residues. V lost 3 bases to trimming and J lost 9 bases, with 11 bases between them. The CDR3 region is CATSSDTRPQYF. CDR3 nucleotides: TGTGCCACCAGCAGCGACACCCGTCCCCAGTACTTC.

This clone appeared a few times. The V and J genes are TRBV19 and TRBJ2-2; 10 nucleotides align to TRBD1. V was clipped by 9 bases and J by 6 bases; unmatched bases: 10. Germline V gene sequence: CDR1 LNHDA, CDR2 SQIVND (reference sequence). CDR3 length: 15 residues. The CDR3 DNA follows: TGTGCCAGGCCTCCGAGACAGGGGGCGCCCGGGGAGCTGTTTTTT. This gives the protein CARPPRQGAPGELFF.

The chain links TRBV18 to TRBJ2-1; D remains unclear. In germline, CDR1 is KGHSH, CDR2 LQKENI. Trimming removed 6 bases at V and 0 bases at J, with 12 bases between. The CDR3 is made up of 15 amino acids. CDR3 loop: CASSPPASSYNEQFF. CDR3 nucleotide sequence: TGTGCCAGCTCGCCGCCAGCGAGCTCCTACAATGAGCAGTTCTTC.

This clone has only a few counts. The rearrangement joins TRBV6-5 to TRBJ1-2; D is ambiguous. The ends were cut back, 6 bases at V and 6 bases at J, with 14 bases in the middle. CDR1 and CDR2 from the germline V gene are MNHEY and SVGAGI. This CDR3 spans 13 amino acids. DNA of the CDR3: TGTGCCAGCAGGCTGGTCGGGGTGGATGGCTACACCTTC. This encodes CASRLVGVDGYTF.

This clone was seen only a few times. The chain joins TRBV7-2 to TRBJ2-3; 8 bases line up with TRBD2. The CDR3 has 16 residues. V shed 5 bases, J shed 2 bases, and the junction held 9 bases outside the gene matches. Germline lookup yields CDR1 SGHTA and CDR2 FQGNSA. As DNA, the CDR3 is TGTGCCAGCAGCCCGAAGAGCGGGGGTATCACAGATACGCAGTATTTT. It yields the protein CASSPKSGGITDTQYF.

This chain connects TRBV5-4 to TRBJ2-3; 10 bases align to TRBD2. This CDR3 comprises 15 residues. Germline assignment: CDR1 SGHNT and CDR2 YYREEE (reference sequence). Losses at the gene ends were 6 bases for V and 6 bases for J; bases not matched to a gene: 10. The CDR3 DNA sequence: TGTGCCAGCACTGTAGCGGGGGGCCCCGCGGATACGCAGTATTTT. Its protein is CASTVAGGPADTQYF.

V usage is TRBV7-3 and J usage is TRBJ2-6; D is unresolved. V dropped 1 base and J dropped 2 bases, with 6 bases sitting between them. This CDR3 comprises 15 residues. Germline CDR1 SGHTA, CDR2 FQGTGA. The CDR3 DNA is TGTGCCAGCAGCTTAAATCGGGCTGGGGCCAACGTCCTGACTTTC. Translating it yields CASSLNRAGANVLTF.

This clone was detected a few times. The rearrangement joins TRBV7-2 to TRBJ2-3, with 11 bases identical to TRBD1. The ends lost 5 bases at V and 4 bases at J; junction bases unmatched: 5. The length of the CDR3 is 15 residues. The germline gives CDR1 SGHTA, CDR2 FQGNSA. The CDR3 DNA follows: TGTGCCAGCAGCCCAGGACAGGGGGCCGCAGATACGCAGTATTTT. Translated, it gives CASSPGQGAADTQYF.

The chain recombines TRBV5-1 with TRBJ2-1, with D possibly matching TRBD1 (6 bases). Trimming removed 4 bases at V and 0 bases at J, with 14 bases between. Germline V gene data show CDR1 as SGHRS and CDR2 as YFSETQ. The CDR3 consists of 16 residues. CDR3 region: CASSSPDRSSYNEQFF. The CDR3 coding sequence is TGCGCCAGCAGCAGTCCAGACAGGAGCTCCTACAATGAGCAGTTCTTC.

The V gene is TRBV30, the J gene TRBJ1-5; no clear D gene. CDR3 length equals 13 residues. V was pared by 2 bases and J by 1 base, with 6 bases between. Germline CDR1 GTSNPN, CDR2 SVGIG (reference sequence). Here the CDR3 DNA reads TGTGCCTGGAGTACACACAGCAATCAGCCCCAGCATTTT. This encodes CAWSTHSNQPQHF. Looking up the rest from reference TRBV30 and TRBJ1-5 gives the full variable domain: SQTIHQWPATLVQPVGSPLSLECTVEGTSNPNLYWYRQAAGRGLQLLFYSVGIGQISSEVPQNLSASRPQDRQFILSSKKLLLSDSGFYLCAWSTHSNQPQHFGDGTRLSIL.

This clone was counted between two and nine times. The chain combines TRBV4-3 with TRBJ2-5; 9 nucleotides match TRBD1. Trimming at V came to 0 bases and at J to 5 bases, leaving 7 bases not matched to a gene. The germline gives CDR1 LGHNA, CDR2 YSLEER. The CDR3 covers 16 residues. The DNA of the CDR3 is TGCGCCAGCAGCCAAGATTACAGGGGGCAGGGGGAGACCCAGTACTTC. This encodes CASSQDYRGQGETQYF.

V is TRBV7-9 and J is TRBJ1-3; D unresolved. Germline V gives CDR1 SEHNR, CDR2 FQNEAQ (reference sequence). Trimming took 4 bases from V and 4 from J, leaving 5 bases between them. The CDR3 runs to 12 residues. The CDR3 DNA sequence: TGTGCCAGCAGCTCAGAAGGAAACACCATATATTTT. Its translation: CASSSEGNTIYF.

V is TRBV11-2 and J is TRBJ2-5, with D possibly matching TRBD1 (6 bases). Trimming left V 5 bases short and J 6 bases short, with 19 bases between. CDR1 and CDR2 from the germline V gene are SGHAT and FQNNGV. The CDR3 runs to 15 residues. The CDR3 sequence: CASSATGRGGKTQYF. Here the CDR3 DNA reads TGTGCCAGCAGCGCGACGGGCAGGGGTGGGAAGACCCAGTACTTC. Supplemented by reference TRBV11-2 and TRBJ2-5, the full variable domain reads EAGVAQSPRYKIIEKRQSVAFWCNPISGHATLYWYQQILGQGPKLLIQFQNNGVVDDSQLPKDRFSAERLKGVDSTLKIQPAKLEDSAVYLCASSATGRGGKTQYFGPGTRLLVL.

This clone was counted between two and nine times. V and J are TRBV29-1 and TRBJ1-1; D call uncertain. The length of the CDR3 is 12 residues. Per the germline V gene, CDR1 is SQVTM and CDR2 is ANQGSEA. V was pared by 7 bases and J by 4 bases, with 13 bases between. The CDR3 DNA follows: TGCAGCGCCCGAGGGATCAGCACTGAAGCTTTCTTT. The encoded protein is CSARGISTEAFF.

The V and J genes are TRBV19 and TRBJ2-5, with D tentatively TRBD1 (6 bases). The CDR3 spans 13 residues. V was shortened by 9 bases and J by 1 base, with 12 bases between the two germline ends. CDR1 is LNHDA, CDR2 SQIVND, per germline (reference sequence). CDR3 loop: CASTGTSQETQYF. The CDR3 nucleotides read TGTGCCAGCACCGGGACATCCCAAGAGACCCAGTACTTC.

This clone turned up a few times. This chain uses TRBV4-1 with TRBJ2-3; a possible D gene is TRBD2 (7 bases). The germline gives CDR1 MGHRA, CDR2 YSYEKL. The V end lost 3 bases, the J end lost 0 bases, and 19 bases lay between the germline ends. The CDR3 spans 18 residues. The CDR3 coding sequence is TGCGCCAGCAGCCACGACGCTTGGGGGGGGCTTAGCACAGATACGCAGTATTTT. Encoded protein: CASSHDAWGGLSTDTQYF.

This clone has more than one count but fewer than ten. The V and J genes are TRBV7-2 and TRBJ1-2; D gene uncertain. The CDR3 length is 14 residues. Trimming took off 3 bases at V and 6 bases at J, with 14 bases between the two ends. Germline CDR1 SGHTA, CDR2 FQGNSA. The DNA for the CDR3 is TGTGCCAGCAGCTTGTCTACGGTCACTAATGGCTACACCTTC. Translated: CASSLSTVTNGYTF.